This T cell receptor (beta chain) was sequenced for a study of blood T cell repertoires in COVID-19. Study overall: COVID-19 samples collected from the United States, Italy and Spain covered acute and convalescent phases. Nucleic acid was either cDNA or gDNA, and it came from T cells, B-cell-depleted T cells, or PBMCs.

Source study methods: Scientists estimated how many nucleated cells there were by amplifying reference gene primers. This table comes from immunoSEQ multiplex PCR, and its TCRdb copy is limited to in-frame clones, with some not included. The D gene and trimming were derived from the DNA, and the V and J assignments and clone size from that table. Here the sample spans about 49,000 clones, 65% to 80% being singletons. Trimming cost V 6 bases and J 3 bases; bases outside gene matches: 12. The CDR3 loop spans 15 amino acids. Looked up from germline, CDR1 is SQVTM and CDR2 is ANQGSEA. This rearrangement joins TRBV29-1 to TRBJ1-2; 8 bases align to TRBD1. What was sequenced was peripheral blood. This clonotype was sampled from a man in his 70s with active or convalescent COVID-19. CDR3 sequence reads: CSVRQGAVGDYGYTF. The CDR3 DNA sequence: TGCAGCGTACGGCAGGGGGCAGTTGGGGACTATGGCTACACCTTC.